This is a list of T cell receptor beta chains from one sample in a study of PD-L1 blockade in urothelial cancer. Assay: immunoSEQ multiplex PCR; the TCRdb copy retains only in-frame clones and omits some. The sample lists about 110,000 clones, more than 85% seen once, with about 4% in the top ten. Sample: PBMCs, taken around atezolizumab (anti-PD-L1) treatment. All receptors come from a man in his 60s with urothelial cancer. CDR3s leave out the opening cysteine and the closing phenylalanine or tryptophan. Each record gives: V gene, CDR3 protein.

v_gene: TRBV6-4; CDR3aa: ASSASAGGSYNEQF
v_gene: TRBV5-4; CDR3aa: ASSLEVAGAETQY
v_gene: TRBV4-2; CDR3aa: ASSQDPGQGNTEAF
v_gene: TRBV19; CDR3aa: ASRGAGAYYEQY
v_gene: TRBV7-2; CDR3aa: ASRRGGDYEQY
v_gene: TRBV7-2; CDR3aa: ASSLVRTNTYEQY
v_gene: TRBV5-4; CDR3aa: ASSPGGEHEQY
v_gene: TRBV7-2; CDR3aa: ASSSNRGGDQPQH
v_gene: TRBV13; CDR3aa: ASSPRSGGELF
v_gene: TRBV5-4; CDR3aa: ASSSGGSGRYEQY
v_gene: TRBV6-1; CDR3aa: ASSENLLASGSPEQY
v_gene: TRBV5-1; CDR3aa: ASSLTGNGNTIY
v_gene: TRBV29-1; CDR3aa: SVTQGASEQY
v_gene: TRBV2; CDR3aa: ASSVNGKNIQY
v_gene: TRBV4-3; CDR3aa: ASSRGTSVDEQF
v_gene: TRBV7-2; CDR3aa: ASSLPQGAYNEQF
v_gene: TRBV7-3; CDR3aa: ASSPGELETQY
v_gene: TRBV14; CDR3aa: ASSPTSGASYEQY
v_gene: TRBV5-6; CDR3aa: ASSGTGFGETQY
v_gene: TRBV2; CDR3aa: ASSYDRAVYNEQF
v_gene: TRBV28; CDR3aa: ASSRGSYNSPLH
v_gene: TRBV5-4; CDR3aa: ASSLATHQETQY
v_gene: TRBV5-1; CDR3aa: ASSLARASADTQY
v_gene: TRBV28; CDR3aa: ASSPRDNEETQY
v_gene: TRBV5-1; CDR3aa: ASSFRQSQETQY
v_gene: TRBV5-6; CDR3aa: ASSWRQGNTDTQY